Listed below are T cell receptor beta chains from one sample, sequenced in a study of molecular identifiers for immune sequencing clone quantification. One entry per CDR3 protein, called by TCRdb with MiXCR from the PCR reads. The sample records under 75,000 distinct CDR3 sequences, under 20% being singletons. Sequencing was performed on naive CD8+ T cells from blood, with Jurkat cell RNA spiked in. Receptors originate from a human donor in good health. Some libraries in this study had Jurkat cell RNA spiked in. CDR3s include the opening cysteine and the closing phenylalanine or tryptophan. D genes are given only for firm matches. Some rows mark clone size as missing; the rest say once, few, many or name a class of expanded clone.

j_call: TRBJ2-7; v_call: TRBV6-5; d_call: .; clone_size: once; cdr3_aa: CASSSIGQFYGQCF; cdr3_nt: TGTGCCAGCAGTTCTATCGGGCAGTTCTACGGGCAGTGCTTC
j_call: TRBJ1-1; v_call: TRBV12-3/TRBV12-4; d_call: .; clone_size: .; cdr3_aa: CASSIPRVGAFF; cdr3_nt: TGTGCCAGCAGTATCCCTCGGGTTGGAGCTTTCTTT
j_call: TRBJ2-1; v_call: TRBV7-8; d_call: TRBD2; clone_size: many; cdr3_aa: CASSPMGGRDNEQFF; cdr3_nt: TGTGCCAGCAGCCCTATGGGAGGGAGGGACAATGAGCAGTTCTTC
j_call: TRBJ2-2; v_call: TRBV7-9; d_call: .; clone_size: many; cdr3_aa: CASSSLKANTGELFF; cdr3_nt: TGTGCCAGCAGCAGTTTGAAGGCCAACACCGGGGAGCTGTTTTTT
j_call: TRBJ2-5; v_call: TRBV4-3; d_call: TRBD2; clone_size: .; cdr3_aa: CASSPQLAALRETQYF; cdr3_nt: TGCGCCAGCAGCCCACAACTAGCGGCCCTTAGGGAGACCCAGTACTTC
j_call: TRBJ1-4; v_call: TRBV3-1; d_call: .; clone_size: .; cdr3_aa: CASSQDAGGNEKLFF; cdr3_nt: TGTGCCAGCAGCCAGGACGCCGGGGGCAATGAAAAACTGTTTTTT
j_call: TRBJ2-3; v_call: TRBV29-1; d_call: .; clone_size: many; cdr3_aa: CSVEGRTDTQYF; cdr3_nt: TGCAGCGTTGAAGGACGCACAGATACGCAGTATTTT
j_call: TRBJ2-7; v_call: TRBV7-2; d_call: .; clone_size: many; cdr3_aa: CASSLINTYSYEQYF; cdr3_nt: TGTGCCAGCAGCTTAATAAACACATACTCCTACGAGCAGTACTTC
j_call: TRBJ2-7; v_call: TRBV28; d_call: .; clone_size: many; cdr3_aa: CASSLGQVYEQYF; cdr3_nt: TGTGCCAGCAGTTTGGGGCAGGTCTACGAGCAGTACTTC
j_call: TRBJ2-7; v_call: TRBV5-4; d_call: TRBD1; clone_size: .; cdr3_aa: CASSVRGGLPPGYEQYF; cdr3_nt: TGTGCCAGCAGCGTGAGAGGGGGCTTACCCCCTGGGTACGAGCAGTACTTC
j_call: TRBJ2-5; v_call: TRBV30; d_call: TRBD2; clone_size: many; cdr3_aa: CALGLAGAGRTQYF; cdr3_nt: TGTGCCTTGGGACTAGCGGGAGCCGGGCGGACCCAGTACTTC
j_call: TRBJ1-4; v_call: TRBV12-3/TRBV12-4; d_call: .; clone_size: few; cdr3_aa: CASTTGLTDEKLFF; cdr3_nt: TGTGCCAGCACCACAGGGCTGACTGATGAAAAACTGTTTTTT
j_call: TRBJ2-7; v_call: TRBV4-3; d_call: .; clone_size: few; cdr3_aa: CASSQGTSGIDEQYF; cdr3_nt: TGCGCCAGCAGCCAAGGCACCTCGGGAATCGACGAGCAGTACTTC
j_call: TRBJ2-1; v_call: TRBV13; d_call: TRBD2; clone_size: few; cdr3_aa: CASSLRVGGHNEQFF; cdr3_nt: TGTGCCAGCAGCTTAAGGGTGGGAGGGCACAATGAGCAGTTCTTC
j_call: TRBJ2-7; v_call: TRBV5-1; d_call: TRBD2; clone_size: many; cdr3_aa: CASSLIPPGLAGVGPYEQYF; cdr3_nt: TGCGCCAGCAGCTTGATTCCCCCGGGACTAGCGGGAGTAGGACCCTACGAGCAGTACTTC
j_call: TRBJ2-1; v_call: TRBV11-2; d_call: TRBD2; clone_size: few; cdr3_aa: CASSLELAGGNNEQFF; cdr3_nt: TGTGCCAGCAGCTTAGAACTAGCGGGAGGGAACAATGAGCAGTTCTTC
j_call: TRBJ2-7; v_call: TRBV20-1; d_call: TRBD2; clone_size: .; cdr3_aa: CSARGTSGNYAYEQYF; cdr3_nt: TGCAGTGCTAGAGGGACTAGCGGTAACTACGCCTACGAGCAGTACTTC
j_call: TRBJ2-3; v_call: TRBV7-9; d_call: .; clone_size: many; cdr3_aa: CASSGHRSPSTDTQYF; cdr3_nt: TGTGCCAGCAGCGGACACAGGAGCCCTAGCACAGATACGCAGTATTTT
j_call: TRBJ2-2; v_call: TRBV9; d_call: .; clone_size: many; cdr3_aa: CASSPIFNGELFF; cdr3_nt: TGTGCCAGCAGCCCTATTTTCAACGGGGAGCTGTTTTTT
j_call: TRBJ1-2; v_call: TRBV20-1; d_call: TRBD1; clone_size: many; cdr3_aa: CSARDPGQGIYGYTF; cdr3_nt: TGCAGTGCTAGAGATCCCGGACAGGGGATCTATGGCTACACCTTC
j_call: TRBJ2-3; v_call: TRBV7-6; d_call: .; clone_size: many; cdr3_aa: CASSQGGTDTQYF; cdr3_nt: TGTGCCAGCAGCCAGGGTGGCACAGATACGCAGTATTTT
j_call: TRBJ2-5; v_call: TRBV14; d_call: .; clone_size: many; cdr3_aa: CASSQEETQYF; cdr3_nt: TGTGCCAGCAGCCAAGAAGAGACCCAGTACTTC
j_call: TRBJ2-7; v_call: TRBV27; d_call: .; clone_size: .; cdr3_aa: CASSLSASSYEQYF; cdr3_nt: TGTGCCAGCAGTTTATCGGCTAGCTCCTACGAGCAGTACTTC
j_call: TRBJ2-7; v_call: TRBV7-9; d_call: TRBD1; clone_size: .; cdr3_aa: CASSNRDRYEQYF; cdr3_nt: TGTGCCAGCAGCAACCGGGACAGATACGAGCAGTACTTC
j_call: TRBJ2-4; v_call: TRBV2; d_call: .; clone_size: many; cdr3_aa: CASSEKVAKNIQYF; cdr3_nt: TGTGCCAGCAGTGAAAAGGTAGCCAAAAACATTCAGTACTTC
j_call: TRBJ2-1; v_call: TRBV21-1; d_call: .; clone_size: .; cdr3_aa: CASSEVPDPLPNEQFF; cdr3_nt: TGTGCCAGCAGCGAAGTACCCGACCCATTACCTAACGAGCAGTTCTTC
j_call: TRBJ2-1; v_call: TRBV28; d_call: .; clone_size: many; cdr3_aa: CASSLYPPDEQFF; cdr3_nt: TGTGCCAGCAGTTTATACCCCCCGGATGAGCAGTTCTTC
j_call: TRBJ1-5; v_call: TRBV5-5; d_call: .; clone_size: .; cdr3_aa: CASSEEFQPQHF; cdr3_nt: TGTGCCAGCAGCGAGGAGTTTCAGCCCCAGCATTTT
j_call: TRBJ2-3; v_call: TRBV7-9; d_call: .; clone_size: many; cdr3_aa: CASSAGAEYTDTQYF; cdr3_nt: TGTGCCAGCAGCGCGGGGGCAGAATACACAGATACGCAGTATTTT
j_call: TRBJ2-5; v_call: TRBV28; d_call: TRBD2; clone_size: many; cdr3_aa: CASSPGLAEQETQYF; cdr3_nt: TGTGCCAGCAGCCCTGGACTAGCGGAACAAGAGACCCAGTACTTC
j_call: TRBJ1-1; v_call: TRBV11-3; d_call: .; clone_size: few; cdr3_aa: CAGTPGQGTEAFF; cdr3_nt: TGTGCCGGGACCCCGGGCCAGGGCACTGAAGCTTTCTTT
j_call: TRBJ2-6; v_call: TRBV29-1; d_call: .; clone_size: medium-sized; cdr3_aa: CSVEGGSSGANVLTF; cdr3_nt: TGCAGCGTTGAAGGGGGGTCCTCTGGGGCCAACGTCCTGACTTTC
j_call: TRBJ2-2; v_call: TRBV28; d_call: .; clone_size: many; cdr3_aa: CASSTGFPGELFF; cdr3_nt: TGTGCCAGCAGCACAGGGTTCCCCGGGGAGCTGTTTTTT
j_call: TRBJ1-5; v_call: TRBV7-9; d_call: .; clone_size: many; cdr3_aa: CASSLGGLNQPQHF; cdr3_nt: TGTGCCAGCAGCTTAGGGGGCCTAAATCAGCCCCAGCATTTT
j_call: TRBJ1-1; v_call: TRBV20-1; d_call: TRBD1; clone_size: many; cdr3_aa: CSARKPGQGSRTEAFF; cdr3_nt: TGCAGTGCTAGGAAACCGGGACAGGGGAGTAGGACTGAAGCTTTCTTT
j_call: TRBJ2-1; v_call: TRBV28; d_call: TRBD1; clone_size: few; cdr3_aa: CASSSRSDRGTYNEQFF; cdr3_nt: TGTGCCAGCAGTTCCAGATCTGACAGGGGAACCTACAATGAGCAGTTCTTC
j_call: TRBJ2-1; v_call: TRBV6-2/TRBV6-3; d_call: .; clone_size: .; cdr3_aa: CASKLIGQSSYNEQFF; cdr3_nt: TGTGCCAGCAAACTGATCGGGCAGAGCTCCTACAATGAGCAGTTCTTC
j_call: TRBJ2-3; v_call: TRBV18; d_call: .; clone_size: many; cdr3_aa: CASSPTREMDTDTQYF; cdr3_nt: TGTGCCAGCTCACCAACCCGGGAGATGGACACAGATACGCAGTATTTT
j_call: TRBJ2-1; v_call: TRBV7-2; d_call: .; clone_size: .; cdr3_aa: CASSSVQNSYNEQLF; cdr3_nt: TGTGCCAGCAGCTCCGTCCAGAACTCCTACAATGAGCAGCTCTTC
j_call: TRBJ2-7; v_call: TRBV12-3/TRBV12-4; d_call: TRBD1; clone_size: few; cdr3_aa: CASSLGQGVYEQYF; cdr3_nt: TGTGCCAGCAGTTTGGGGCAGGGGGTCTACGAGCAGTACTTC
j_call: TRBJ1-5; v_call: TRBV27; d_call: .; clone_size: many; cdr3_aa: CASRGEGNQPQHF; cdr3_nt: TGTGCCAGCAGGGGAGAGGGCAATCAGCCCCAGCATTTT
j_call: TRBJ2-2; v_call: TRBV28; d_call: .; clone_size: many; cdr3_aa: CASSSSPSGELFF; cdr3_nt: TGTGCCAGCAGTTCATCTCCGTCCGGGGAGCTGTTTTTT
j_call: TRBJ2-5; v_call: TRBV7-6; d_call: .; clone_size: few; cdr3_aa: CASSSLEGRETQYF; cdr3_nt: TGTGCCAGCAGCTCCCTAGAGGGGCGAGAGACCCAGTACTTC
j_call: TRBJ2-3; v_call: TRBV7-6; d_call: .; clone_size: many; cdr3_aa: CASSEEVDRPTDTQYF; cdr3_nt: TGTGCCAGCAGCGAGGAGGTCGACCGGCCCACAGATACGCAGTATTTT
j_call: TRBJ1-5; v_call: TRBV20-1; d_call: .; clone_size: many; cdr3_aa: CSARDDGLGTVSNQPQHF; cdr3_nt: TGCAGTGCTAGAGACGATGGCCTTGGGACCGTTAGCAATCAGCCCCAGCATTTT
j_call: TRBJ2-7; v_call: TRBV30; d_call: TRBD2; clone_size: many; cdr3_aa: CAWSGTGLAGGPYEQYF; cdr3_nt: TGTGCCTGGAGTGGTACGGGACTAGCGGGAGGGCCCTACGAGCAGTACTTC
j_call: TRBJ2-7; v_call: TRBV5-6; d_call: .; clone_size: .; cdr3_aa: CASSLGREYGKYF; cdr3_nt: TGTGCCAGCAGCTTGGGGAGGGAGTACGGAAAGTACTTC
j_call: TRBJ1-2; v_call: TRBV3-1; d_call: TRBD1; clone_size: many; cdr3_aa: CASSPTGTGDYGYTF; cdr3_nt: TGTGCCAGCAGCCCAACCGGGACAGGGGACTATGGCTACACCTTC
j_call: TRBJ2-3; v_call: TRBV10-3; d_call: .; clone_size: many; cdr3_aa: CAISDRASSTDTQYF; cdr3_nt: TGTGCCATCAGTGACAGAGCCTCTAGCACAGATACGCAGTATTTT
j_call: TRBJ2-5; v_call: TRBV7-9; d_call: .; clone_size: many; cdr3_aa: CASLGGMETQYF; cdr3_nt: TGTGCCAGCTTGGGGGGTATGGAGACCCAGTACTTC
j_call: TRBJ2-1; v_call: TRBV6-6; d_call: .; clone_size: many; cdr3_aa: CASSDYFDVSGLYNEQFF; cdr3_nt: TGTGCCAGCAGTGACTATTTTGACGTGTCAGGGTTATACAATGAGCAGTTCTTC
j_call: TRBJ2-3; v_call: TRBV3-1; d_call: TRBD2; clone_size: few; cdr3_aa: CASRTGTSGFYTQYF; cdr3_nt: TGTGCCAGCAGGACCGGGACTAGCGGATTTTATACGCAGTATTTT
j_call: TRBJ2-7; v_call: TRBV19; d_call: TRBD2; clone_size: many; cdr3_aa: CASSIGLGSYEQYF; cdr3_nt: TGTGCCAGTAGTATCGGACTAGGTTCCTACGAGCAGTACTTC
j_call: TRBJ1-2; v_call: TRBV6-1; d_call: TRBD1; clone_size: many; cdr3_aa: CASSETGEDYGYTF; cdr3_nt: TGTGCCAGCAGTGAAACAGGGGAGGACTATGGCTACACCTTC
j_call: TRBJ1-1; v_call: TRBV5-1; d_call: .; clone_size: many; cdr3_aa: CASRGLRGRSEAFF; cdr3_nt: TGCGCCAGCAGAGGACTCCGAGGGCGGTCTGAAGCTTTCTTT
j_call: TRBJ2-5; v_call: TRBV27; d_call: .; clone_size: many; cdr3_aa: CASSLGAGLNQETQYF; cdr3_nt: TGTGCCAGCAGCTTAGGAGCCGGGCTTAACCAAGAGACCCAGTACTTC
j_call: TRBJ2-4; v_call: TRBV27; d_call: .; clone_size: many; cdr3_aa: CASRGTLAKNIQYF; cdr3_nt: TGTGCCAGCAGGGGCACCCTAGCCAAAAACATTCAGTACTTC